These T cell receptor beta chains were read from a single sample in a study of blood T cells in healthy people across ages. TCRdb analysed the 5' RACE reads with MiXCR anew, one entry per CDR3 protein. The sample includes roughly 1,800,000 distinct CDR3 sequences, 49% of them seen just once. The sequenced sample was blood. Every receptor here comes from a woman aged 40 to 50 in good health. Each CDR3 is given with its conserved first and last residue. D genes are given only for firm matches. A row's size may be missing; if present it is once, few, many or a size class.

cdr3_aa: CSARTMDRGFYGYTF
cdr3_nt: TGCAGTGCTAGAACCATGGACAGGGGGTTCTATGGCTACACCTTC
clone_size: NA
j_call: TRBJ1-2
d_call: TRBD1
v_call: TRBV20-1

cdr3_aa: CASSGGQGRSSYEQYF
cdr3_nt: TGTGCCAGCAGTGGGGGACAGGGGCGCAGTTCCTACGAGCAGTACTTC
clone_size: NA
j_call: TRBJ2-7
d_call: TRBD1
v_call: TRBV6-2/TRBV6-3

cdr3_aa: CASRQTVPYEQYF
cdr3_nt: TGTGCCAGCAGACAAACCGTACCCTACGAGCAGTACTTC
clone_size: NA
j_call: TRBJ2-7
d_call: NA
v_call: TRBV28

cdr3_aa: CASSLWGPDTDTQYF
cdr3_nt: TGTGCCAGCAGTTTATGGGGACCAGACACAGATACGCAGTATTTT
clone_size: NA
j_call: TRBJ2-3
d_call: NA
v_call: TRBV28

cdr3_aa: CASSQDSPGTLRGYTF
cdr3_nt: TGCGCCAGCAGCCAAGATTCTCCAGGGACATTACGTGGCTACACCTTC
clone_size: few
j_call: TRBJ1-2
d_call: NA
v_call: TRBV4-1

cdr3_aa: CASSWTDSYEQYF
cdr3_nt: TGTGCCAGCAGCTGGACAGACTCCTACGAGCAGTACTTC
clone_size: few
j_call: TRBJ2-7
d_call: NA
v_call: TRBV11-1

cdr3_aa: CAGSRGQEMNTEAFF
cdr3_nt: TGTGCCGGGTCCAGGGGGCAGGAGATGAACACTGAAGCTTTCTTT
clone_size: NA
j_call: TRBJ1-1
d_call: TRBD1
v_call: TRBV7-9

cdr3_aa: CASSRNTGDTGELFF
cdr3_nt: TGTGCCAGCAGCCGGAACACGGGGGACACCGGGGAGCTGTTTTTT
clone_size: NA
j_call: TRBJ2-2
d_call: NA
v_call: TRBV11-2

cdr3_aa: CASSQSGGVAKNIQYF
cdr3_nt: TGTGCCAGCAGTCAAAGCGGCGGGGTAGCCAAAAACATTCAGTACTTC
clone_size: few
j_call: TRBJ2-4
d_call: NA
v_call: TRBV6-2/TRBV6-3

cdr3_aa: CASRDSAYEQYF
cdr3_nt: TGTGCCAGCCGGGACTCTGCCTACGAGCAGTACTTC
clone_size: NA
j_call: TRBJ2-7
d_call: NA
v_call: TRBV3-1

cdr3_aa: CAIREDLSSTDTQYF
cdr3_nt: TGTGCCATCAGGGAGGACCTCTCTAGCACAGATACGCAGTATTTT
clone_size: NA
j_call: TRBJ2-3
d_call: NA
v_call: TRBV10-3

cdr3_aa: CAISVQGGETQYF
cdr3_nt: TGTGCCATCAGTGTTCAGGGTGGAGAGACCCAGTACTTC
clone_size: NA
j_call: TRBJ2-5
d_call: NA
v_call: TRBV10-3

cdr3_aa: CASSAATGGSEQYF
cdr3_nt: TGTGCCAGCAGTGCGGCAACAGGGGGGAGTGAGCAGTACTTC
clone_size: NA
j_call: TRBJ2-5
d_call: TRBD1
v_call: TRBV6-1

cdr3_aa: CASSLSGIGYGHTF
cdr3_nt: TGTGCCAGCAGCTTATCCGGGATCGGCTATGGCCACACCTTC
clone_size: once
j_call: TRBJ1-2
d_call: NA
v_call: TRBV7-9

cdr3_aa: CASSFVPAGDGSTDTQYF
cdr3_nt: TGTGCCAGCAGTTTCGTCCCAGCAGGAGATGGAAGCACAGATACGCAGTATTTT
clone_size: NA
j_call: TRBJ2-3
d_call: NA
v_call: TRBV12-3/TRBV12-4

cdr3_aa: CSAEGTGLTQYF
cdr3_nt: TGCAGTGCGGAGGGGACAGGACTGACGCAGTATTTT
clone_size: few
j_call: TRBJ2-3
d_call: TRBD1
v_call: TRBV20-1

cdr3_aa: CASSLSGPGLSNSPLHF
cdr3_nt: TGTGCCAGCAGTTTATCGGGTCCGGGACTTAGTAATTCACCCCTCCACTTT
clone_size: NA
j_call: TRBJ1-6
d_call: NA
v_call: TRBV27

cdr3_aa: CASRAGVDTDTQYF
cdr3_nt: TGTGCCAGCAGGGCAGGGGTGGACACAGATACGCAGTATTTT
clone_size: few
j_call: TRBJ2-3
d_call: NA
v_call: TRBV27

cdr3_aa: CASSQDLAGFYSNQPQHF
cdr3_nt: TGCGCCAGCAGCCAAGATCTCGCAGGCTTCTATAGCAATCAGCCCCAGCATTTT
clone_size: NA
j_call: TRBJ1-5
d_call: NA
v_call: TRBV4-3